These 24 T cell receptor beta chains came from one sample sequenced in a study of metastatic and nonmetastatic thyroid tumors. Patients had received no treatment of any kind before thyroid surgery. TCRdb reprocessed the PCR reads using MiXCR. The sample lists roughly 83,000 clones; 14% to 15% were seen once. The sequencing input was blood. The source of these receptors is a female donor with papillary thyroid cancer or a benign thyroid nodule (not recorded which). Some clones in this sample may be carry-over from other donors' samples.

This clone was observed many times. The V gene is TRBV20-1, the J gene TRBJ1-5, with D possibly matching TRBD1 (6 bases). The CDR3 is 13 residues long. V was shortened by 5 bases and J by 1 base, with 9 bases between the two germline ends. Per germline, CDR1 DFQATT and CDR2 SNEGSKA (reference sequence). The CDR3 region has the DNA TGCAGTGCTGGGGGGCGAAGCAATCAGCCCCAGCATTTT. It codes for CSAGGRSNQPQHF.

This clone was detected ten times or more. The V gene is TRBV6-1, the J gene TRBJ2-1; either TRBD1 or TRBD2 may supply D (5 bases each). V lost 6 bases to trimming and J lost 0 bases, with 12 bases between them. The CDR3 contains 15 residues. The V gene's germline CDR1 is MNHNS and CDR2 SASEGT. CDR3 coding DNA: TGTGCCAGCAGGGGGCGGGTCCTCTCCTACAATGAGCAGTTCTTC. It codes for CASRGRVLSYNEQFF.

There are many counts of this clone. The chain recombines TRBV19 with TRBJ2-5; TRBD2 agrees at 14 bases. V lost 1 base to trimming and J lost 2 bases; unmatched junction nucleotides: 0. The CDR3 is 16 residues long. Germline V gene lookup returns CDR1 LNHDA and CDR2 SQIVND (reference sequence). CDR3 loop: CASSIGTSGGQETQYF. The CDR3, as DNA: TGTGCCAGTAGTATAGGGACTAGCGGGGGGCAAGAGACCCAGTACTTC.

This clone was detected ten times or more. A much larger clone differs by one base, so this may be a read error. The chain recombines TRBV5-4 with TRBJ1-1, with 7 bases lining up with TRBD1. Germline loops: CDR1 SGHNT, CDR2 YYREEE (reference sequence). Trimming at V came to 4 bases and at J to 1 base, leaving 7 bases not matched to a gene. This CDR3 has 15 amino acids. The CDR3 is CASSPPTGPNTEAFF. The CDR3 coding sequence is TGTGCCAGCAGCCCTCCGACAGGGCCGAACACTGAAGCTTTCTTT.

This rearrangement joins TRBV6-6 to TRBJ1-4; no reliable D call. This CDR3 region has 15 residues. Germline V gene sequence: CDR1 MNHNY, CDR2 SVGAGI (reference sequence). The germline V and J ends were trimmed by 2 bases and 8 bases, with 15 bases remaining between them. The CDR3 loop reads CASSYRAEGEEKLFF. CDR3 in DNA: TGTGCCAGCAGTTACCGGGCAGAGGGAGAGGAAAAACTGTTTTTT.

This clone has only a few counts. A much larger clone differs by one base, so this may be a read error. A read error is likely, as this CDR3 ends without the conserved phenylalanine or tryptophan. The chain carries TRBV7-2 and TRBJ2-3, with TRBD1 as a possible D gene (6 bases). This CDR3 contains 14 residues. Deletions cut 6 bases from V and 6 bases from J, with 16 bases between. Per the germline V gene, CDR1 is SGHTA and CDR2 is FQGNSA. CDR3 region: CASRAHREVDTQYS. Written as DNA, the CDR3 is TGTGCCAGCAGAGCTCACAGGGAAGTTGATACGCAGTATTCT.

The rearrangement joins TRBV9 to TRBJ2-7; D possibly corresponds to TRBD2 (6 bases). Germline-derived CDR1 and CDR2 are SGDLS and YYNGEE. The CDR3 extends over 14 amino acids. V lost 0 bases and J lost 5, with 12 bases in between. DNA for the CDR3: TGTGCCAGCAGCGTAGGGGGGGAGGAGAACGAGCAGTACTTC. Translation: CASSVGGEENEQYF.

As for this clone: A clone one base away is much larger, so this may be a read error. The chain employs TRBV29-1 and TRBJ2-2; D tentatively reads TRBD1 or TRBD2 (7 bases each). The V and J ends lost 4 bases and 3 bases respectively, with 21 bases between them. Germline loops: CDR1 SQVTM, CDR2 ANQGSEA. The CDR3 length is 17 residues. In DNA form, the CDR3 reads TGCAGCGTTGGGTGCTTGGGAGGGGGCATGGACACCGGGGAGCTGTTTTTT. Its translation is CSVGCLGGGMDTGELFF.

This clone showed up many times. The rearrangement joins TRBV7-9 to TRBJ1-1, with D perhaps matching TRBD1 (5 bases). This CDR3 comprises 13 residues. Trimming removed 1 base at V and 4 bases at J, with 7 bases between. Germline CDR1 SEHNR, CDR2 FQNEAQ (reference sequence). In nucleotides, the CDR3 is TGTGCCAGCAGCTTAGGACAGAGCACTGAAGCTTTCTTT. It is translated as CASSLGQSTEAFF.

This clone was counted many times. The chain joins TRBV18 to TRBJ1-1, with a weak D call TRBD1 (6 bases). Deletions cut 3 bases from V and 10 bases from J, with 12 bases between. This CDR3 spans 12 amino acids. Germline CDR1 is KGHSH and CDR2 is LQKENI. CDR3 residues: CASSPGGGSAFF. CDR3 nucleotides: TGTGCCAGCTCACCTGGCGGGGGCTCAGCTTTCTTT.

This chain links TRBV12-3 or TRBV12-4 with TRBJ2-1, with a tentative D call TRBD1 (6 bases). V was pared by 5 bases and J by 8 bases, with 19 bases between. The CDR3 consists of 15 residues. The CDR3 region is CASSGAGEYVDEQFF. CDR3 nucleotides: TGTGCCAGCAGTGGGGCAGGGGAATATGTCGATGAGCAGTTCTTC.

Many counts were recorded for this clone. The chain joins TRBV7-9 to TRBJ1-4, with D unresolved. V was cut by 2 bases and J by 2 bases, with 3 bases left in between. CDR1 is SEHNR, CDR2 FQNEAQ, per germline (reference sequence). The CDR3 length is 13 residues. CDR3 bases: TGTGCCAGCAGCTTATTGACTAATGAAAAACTGTTTTTT. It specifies CASSLLTNEKLFF.

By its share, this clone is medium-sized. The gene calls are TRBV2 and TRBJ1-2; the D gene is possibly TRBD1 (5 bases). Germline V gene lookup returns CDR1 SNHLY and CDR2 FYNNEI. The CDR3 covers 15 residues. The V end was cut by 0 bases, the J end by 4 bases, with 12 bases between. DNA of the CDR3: TGTGCCAGCAGTGAAGCGGTAGGGGCAGTCTATGGCTACACCTTC. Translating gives CASSEAVGAVYGYTF.

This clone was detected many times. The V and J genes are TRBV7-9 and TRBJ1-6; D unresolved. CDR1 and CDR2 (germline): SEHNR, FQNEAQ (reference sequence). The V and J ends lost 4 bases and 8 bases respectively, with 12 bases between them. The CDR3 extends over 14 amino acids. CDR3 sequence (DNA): TGTGCCAGCAGCTATCAGGAGATAGATTCACCCCTCCACTTT. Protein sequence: CASSYQEIDSPLHF.

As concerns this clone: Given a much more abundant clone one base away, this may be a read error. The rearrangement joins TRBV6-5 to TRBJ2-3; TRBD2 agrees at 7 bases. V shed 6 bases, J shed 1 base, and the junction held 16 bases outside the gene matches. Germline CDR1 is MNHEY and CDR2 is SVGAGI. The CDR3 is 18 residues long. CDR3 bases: TGTGCCAGCAGCCTTCTAGCGGCGGGGCGGCGGGGCACAGATACGCAGTATTTT. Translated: CASSLLAAGRRGTDTQYF.

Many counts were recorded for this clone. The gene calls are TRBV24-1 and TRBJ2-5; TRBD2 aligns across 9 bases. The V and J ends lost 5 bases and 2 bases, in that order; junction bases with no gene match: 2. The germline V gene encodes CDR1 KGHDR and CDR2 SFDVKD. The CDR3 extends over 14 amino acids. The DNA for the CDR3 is TGTGCCACCAGTGCTAGCGGGGTTCAAGAGACCCAGTACTTC. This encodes CATSASGVQETQYF.

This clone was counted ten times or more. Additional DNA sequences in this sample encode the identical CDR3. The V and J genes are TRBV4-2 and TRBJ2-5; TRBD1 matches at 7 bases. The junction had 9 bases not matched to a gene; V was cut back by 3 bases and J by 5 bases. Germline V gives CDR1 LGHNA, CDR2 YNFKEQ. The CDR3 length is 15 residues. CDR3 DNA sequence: TGTGCCAGCAGCCAGAGGACAGGATGGGGGGAGACCCAGTACTTC. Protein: CASSQRTGWGETQYF.

CDR3 nucleotides: TGTGCCAGTAGTATAGCAGGGGCGACCAACACAGATACGCAGTATTTT. This codes for CASSIAGATNTDTQYF. The gene calls are TRBV19 and TRBJ2-3; D is perhaps TRBD1 (6 bases). CDR3 size: 16 residues. The V end lost 1 base, the J end lost 2 bases, and 13 bases lay between the germline ends. The germline CDR1 and CDR2 sequences are LNHDA and SQIVND (reference sequence). The entire variable domain, with the rest obtained from reference TRBV19 and TRBJ2-3, is as follows: DGGITQSPKYLFRKEGQNVTLSCEQNLNHDAMYWYRQDPGQGLRLIYYSQIVNDFQKGDIAEGYSVSREKKESFPLTVTSAQKNPTAFYLCASSIAGATNTDTQYFGPGTRLTVL.

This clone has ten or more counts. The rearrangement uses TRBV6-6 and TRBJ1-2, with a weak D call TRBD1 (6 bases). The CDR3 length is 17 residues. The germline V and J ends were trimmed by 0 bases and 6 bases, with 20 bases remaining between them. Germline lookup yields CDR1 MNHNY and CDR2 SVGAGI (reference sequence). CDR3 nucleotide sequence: TGTGCCAGCAGTTACTCAAAAAACAGGGTCGCCCGGCATGGCTACACCTTC. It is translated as CASSYSKNRVARHGYTF.

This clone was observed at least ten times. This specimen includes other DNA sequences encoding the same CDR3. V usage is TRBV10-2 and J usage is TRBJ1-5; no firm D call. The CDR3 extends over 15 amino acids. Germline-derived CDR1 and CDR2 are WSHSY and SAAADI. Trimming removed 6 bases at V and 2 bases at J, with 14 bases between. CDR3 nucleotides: TGCGCCAGCAGCGCCCGGGGTCTCGGCAATCAGCCCCAGCATTTT. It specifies CASSARGLGNQPQHF.

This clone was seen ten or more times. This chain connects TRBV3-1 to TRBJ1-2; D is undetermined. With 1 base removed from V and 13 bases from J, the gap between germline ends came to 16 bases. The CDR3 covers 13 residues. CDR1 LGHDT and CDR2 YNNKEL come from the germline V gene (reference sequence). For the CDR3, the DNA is TGTGCCAGCAGCCAAGGGGAGTTATGGGTAGGCACCTTC. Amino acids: CASSQGELWVGTF.

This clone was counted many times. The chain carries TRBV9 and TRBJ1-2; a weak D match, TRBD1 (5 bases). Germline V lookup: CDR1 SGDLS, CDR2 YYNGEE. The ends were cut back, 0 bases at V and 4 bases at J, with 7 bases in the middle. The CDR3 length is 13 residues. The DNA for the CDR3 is TGTGCCAGCAGCGTAGCCGGGGGCTATGGCTACACCTTC. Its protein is CASSVAGGYGYTF.

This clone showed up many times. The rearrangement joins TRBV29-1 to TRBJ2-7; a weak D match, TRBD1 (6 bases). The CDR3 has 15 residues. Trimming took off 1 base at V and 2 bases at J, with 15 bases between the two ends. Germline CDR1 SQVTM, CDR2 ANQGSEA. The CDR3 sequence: CSVEVSGADPYEQYF. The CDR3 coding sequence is TGCAGCGTTGAAGTATCAGGGGCGGATCCCTACGAGCAGTACTTC.

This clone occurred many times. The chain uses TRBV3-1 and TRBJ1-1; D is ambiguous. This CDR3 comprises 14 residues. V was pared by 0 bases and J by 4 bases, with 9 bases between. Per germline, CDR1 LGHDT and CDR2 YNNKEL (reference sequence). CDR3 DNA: TGTGCCAGCAGCCAAGAAGACCGGACCACTGAAGCTTTCTTT. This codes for CASSQEDRTTEAFF.